This T cell receptor beta chain was recorded in a study of OX40 agonist ivuxolimab in advanced cancers. Study-level information: A male proportion of over 70% was recorded, with mean age approximately 60 years and range about 20 to 90. Study results and caveats: In general, CD8+ T cells held more expanded clones than CD4+ did, on average. Among some nonresponders, normalized T-cell clonal expansion was also low.

On this clone: Its antigen remains unknown.

The assay was immunoSEQ multiplex PCR, and TCRdb's table has in-frame clones only and misses some. There are roughly 80,000 clones in the sample; approximately 86% occur only once, and around 2% lies in the top ten. V lost 3 bases and J lost 8; bases outside the gene matches: 12. The V gene's germline CDR1 is SQVTM and CDR2 ANQGSEA. The CDR3 spans 16 residues. V is TRBV29-1 and J is TRBJ2-3; 12 nucleotides line up with TRBD2. The sequencing used CD4+ or CD8+ T cells sorted from blood, collected in a trial of the OX40 agonist ivuxolimab. The source is an adult with an advanced solid tumor such as melanoma, head and neck, liver or kidney cancer. Written as DNA, the CDR3 is TGCAGCGTTGACCCGCCTAGCGGGAGGGGGTTGGGTACGCAGTATTTT. It codes for CSVDPPSGRGLGTQYF.